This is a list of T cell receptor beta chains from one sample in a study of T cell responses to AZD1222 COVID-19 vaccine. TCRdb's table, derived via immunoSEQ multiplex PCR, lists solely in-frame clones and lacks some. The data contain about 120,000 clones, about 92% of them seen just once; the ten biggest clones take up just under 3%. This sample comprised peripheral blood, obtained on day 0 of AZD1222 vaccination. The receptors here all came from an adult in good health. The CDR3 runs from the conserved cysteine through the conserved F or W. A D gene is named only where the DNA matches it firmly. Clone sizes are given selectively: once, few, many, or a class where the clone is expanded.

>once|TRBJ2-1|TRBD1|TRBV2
CASRPTGSEQFF
TGTGCCAGCAGGCCGACAGGGAGTGAGCAGTTCTTC
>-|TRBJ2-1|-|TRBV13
CASRVGERNEQFF
TGTGCCAGCAGGGTCGGGGAACGGAATGAGCAGTTCTTC
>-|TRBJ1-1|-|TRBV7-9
CASSTNREGTEAFF
TGTGCCAGCAGCACCAACCGGGAGGGCACTGAAGCTTTCTTT
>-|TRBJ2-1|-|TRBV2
CARRLSGTNEQFF
TGTGCCAGGCGACTATCAGGGACGAATGAGCAGTTCTTC
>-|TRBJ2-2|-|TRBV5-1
CASSLGGSGELFF
TGCGCCAGCAGCTTAGGAGGGTCCGGGGAGCTGTTTTTT
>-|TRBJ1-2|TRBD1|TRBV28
CASSSHRGNYGYTF
TGTGCCAGCAGTTCACACAGGGGGAACTATGGCTACACCTTC
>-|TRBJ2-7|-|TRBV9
CASSVSSPSYEQYF
TGTGCCAGCAGCGTTAGTTCCCCCTCCTACGAGCAGTACTTC
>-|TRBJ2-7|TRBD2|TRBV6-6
CASSGSSYEQYF
TGTGCCAGTAGCGGGAGCTCCTACGAGCAGTACTTC
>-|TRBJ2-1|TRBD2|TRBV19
CASSILAGLDEQFF
TGTGCCAGTAGTATTTTAGCGGGATTAGATGAGCAGTTCTTC
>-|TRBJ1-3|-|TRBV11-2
CASSLEGLDGNTIYF
TGTGCCAGCAGCTTAGAAGGGCTGGATGGAAACACCATATATTTT
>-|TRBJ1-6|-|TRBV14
CASRQGGSPLHF
TGTGCCAGCAGACAGGGTGGGTCACCCCTCCACTTT
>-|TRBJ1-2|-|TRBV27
CASSPGGSPNYGYTF
TGTGCCAGCAGTCCAGGCGGGTCCCCTAACTATGGCTACACCTTC
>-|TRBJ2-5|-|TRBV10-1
CASSESQEGGTQYF
TGCGCCAGCAGTGAGAGTCAGGAAGGAGGGACCCAGTACTTC